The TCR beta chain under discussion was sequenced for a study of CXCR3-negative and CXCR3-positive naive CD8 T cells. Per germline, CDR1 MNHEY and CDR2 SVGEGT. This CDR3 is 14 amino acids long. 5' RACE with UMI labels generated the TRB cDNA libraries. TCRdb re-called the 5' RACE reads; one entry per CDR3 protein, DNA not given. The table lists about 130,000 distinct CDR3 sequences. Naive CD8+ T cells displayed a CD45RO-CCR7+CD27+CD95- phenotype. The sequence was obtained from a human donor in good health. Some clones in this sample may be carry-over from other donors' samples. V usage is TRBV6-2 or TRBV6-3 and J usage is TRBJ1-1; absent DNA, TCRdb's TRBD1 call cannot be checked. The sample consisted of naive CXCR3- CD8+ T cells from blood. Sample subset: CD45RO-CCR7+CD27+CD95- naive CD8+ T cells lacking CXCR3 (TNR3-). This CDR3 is CASRIQGILTEAFF.